This TCR beta chain was documented in a study of cytomegalovirus exposure and HLA in healthy donors. Use of 60 Vbeta and 13 Jbeta primers characterized the PCR. TCRdb's table, derived via immunoSEQ multiplex PCR, lists solely in-frame clones and lacks some. The profile shows roughly 110,000 clones, about three quarters of them singletons. As concerns this clone: No conserved phenylalanine or tryptophan is present at the end of the CDR3, so a read error is the likely explanation. Because the CDR3's place on the DNA is in doubt, the DNA is left out and the CDR3 is given as listed by TCRdb.

The CDR3 is 16 residues long, ends included. Germline CDR1 reads MNHNY; CDR2 reads SVGAGI (reference sequence). The chain recombines TRBV6-6 with TRBJ1-1; TRBD1, the table's D call, was not compared with the DNA. This TCR derives from a boy younger than 18 in good health and CMV-seronegative. The sequenced material came from PBMCs. The CDR3 region is CASSYSSPTVNTEALV.